This T cell receptor beta chain comes out of a study of T-cell reconstitution after alpha-beta-depleted transplantation in children. The CDR3 spans 13 residues. Germline V gene sequence: CDR1 DFQATT, CDR2 SNEGSKA (reference sequence). V was clipped by 3 bases and J by 2 bases; unmatched bases: 4. During its preparation, the TCRbeta library received unique molecular identifiers. TCRdb re-analysed the PCR reads in MiXCR, keeping a single row per CDR3 protein. The sample records around 92,000 distinct CDR3 sequences, approximately 12% being singletons. This clonotype has at least ten counts. The chain joins TRBV20-1 to TRBJ2-7; 7 nucleotides match TRBD1. This sequence was found in a human donor who donated a stem cell graft to a child with inherited bone marrow failure. This specimen was PBMCs from the stem cell graft donor, taken from the stem cell graft. CDR3 DNA: TGCAGTGCTAGGCGGACAGGCCCCTACGAGCAGTACTTC. It encodes CSARRTGPYEQYF.